This T cell receptor (beta chain) was recorded in a study of blood T cell repertoires in COVID-19. Germline V CDR1 and CDR2: MNHNY, SVGAGI (reference sequence). The CDR3 consists of 15 residues. V lost 6 bases to trimming and J lost 2 bases, with 13 bases between them. Original handling: Amplification with reference gene primers provided the estimates of nucleated cell counts. The method was immunoSEQ multiplex PCR; TCRdb's version includes in-frame clones alone and lacks a portion of them. That table gives V, J and clone size, and the DNA gave D and trimming. The data contain around 200,000 clones, over 70% of them seen just once; the ten biggest clones take up around 7%.

This clonotype originated in a woman in her thirties or forties with COVID-19, enrolled during active disease. The chain combines TRBV6-6 with TRBJ2-2, with D perhaps TRBD1 (6 bases). Sequencing used peripheral blood. In DNA form, the CDR3 reads TGTGCCAGCAGGGTACAGGGTATCAACACCGGGGAGCTGTTTTTT. Its protein is CASRVQGINTGELFF.